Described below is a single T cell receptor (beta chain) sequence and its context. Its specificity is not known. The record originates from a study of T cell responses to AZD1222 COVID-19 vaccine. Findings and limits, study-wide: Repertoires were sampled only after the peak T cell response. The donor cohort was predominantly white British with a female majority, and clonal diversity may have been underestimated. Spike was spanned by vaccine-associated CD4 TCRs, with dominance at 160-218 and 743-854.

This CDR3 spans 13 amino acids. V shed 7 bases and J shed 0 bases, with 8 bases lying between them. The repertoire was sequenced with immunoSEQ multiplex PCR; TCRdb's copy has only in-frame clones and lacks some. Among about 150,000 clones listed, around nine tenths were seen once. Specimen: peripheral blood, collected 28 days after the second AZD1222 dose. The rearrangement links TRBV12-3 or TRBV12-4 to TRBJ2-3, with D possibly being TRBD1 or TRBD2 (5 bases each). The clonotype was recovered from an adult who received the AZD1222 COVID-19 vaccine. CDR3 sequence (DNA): TGTGCCAGCACCCGGGACAGCACAGATACGCAGTATTTT. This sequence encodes CASTRDSTDTQYF.